Below are 19 T cell receptor beta chains sequenced from a single sample in a study of cytomegalovirus exposure and HLA in healthy donors. PCR amplification relied on 60 Vbeta primers (plus 13 Jbeta primers). Some clones are missing from TCRdb's copy, which holds only in-frame ones; the method was immunoSEQ multiplex PCR. The sample consists of approximately 130,000 clones, roughly 78% of them appearing once. Sequenced: PBMCs. These receptors originate from a woman aged 40 to 50 in good health and CMV-seronegative.

This clone appeared a few times. This chain connects TRBV15 to TRBJ2-7; D perhaps matches TRBD1 (6 bases). Per the germline V gene, CDR1 is LNHNV and CDR2 is YYDKDF (reference sequence). This CDR3 is built from 14 residues. The V gene lost 3 bases and the J gene lost 6 bases, with 15 bases spanning the gap. The CDR3 here is CATSRLRGRGEQYF. Written as DNA, the CDR3 is TGTGCCACCAGCAGGTTGAGGGGGAGAGGCGAGCAGTACTTC.

This clone was detected once. The V gene is TRBV28, the J gene TRBJ2-5; weak D call: TRBD1 (6 bases). The CDR3 is made up of 12 amino acids. Germline V CDR1 and CDR2: MDHEN, SYDVKM. The V end lost 6 bases, the J end lost 7 bases, and 12 bases lay between the germline ends. This CDR3 is CASSQPTGTQYF. DNA of the CDR3: TGTGCCAGCAGCCAACCGACAGGGACCCAGTACTTC.

The chain uses TRBV27 and TRBJ2-7; TRBD2 matches 7 bases. The CDR3 has 15 amino acids. Trimming took 4 bases from V and 2 from J; bases not matched to a gene: 8. CDR1 and CDR2 (germline): MNHEY, SMNVEV (reference sequence). CDR3 nucleotide sequence: TGTGCCAGCAGTTCCGACCGGGGGGAGACCTACGAGCAGTACTTC. Residues: CASSSDRGETYEQYF.

The J gene is TRBJ2-1, the V gene TRBV19; 11 bases fit TRBD2. Germline CDR1 LNHDA, CDR2 SQIVND (reference sequence). This CDR3 is built from 16 residues. The trim removed 7 bases at V and 6 bases at J, leaving 11 bases unmatched. The CDR3: CASKVGTSGSFNEQFF. The CDR3 coding sequence is TGTGCCAGTAAAGTTGGAACTAGCGGGAGTTTCAATGAGCAGTTCTTC.

This rearrangement joins TRBV5-1 to TRBJ2-1, with TRBD2 matching over 7 bases. V lost 6 bases and J lost 4; bases outside the gene matches: 7. Germline-derived CDR1 and CDR2 are SGHRS and YFSETQ. The CDR3 totals 14 residues. The CDR3 DNA sequence: TGCGCCAGCACCTCGGGAGGCCGATACAATGAGCAGTTCTTC. Translated: CASTSGGRYNEQFF.

V gene TRBV19 combines with J gene TRBJ1-2; unclear D gene. The CDR3 covers 13 residues. V gave up 5 bases and J gave up 4 bases, with 11 bases separating them. The germline V gene has CDR1 LNHDA and CDR2 SQIVND (reference sequence). CDR3 protein: CASSSGTSYGYTF. CDR3 bases: TGTGCCAGTAGTTCGGGAACCTCCTATGGCTACACCTTC. The complete variable domain, with remaining parts taken from reference TRBV19 and TRBJ1-2, reads DGGITQSPKYLFRKEGQNVTLSCEQNLNHDAMYWYRQDPGQGLRLIYYSQIVNDFQKGDIAEGYSVSREKKESFPLTVTSAQKNPTAFYLCASSSGTSYGYTFGSGTRLTVV.

V and J are TRBV18 and TRBJ2-7; 8 bases line up with TRBD2. Germline CDR1 reads KGHSH; CDR2 reads LQKENI. The V gene end was trimmed by 5 bases and the J gene end by 3 bases; junction bases not matched to a gene: 3. The CDR3 loop spans 13 amino acids. The chain's CDR3 is CASSTTSDYEQYF. Written as DNA, the CDR3 is TGTGCCAGCTCAACGACTAGCGACTACGAGCAGTACTTC.

This clone was detected once. The gene calls are TRBV29-1 and TRBJ2-7; TRBD2 agrees at 13 bases. Germline V lookup: CDR1 SQVTM, CDR2 ANQGSEA. This CDR3 is built from 14 residues. The V gene end was trimmed by 6 bases and the J gene end by 3 bases; junction bases not matched to a gene: 5. The CDR3 sequence: CSVEGLAGNYEQYF. CDR3 in DNA: TGCAGCGTCGAGGGACTAGCGGGAAACTACGAGCAGTACTTC.

This chain joins TRBV28 and TRBJ2-7; 8 bases match TRBD1. The CDR3 has 14 amino acids. Trimming at V came to 9 bases and at J to 5 bases, leaving 12 bases not matched to a gene. Germline loops: CDR1 MDHEN, CDR2 SYDVKM. CDR3 residues: CASQGAGSIHEQYF. CDR3 nucleotides: TGTGCCAGTCAGGGGGCAGGGTCGATCCACGAGCAGTACTTC.

The chain links TRBV11-2 to TRBJ2-5; TRBD2 matches at 9 bases. V was clipped by 1 base and J by 2 bases; unmatched bases: 5. The CDR3 consists of 16 residues. Germline values: CDR1 SGHAT, CDR2 FQNNGV. CDR3 protein: CASSLVVAGVQETQYF. The CDR3 bases are TGTGCCAGCAGCTTAGTGGTAGCGGGAGTGCAAGAGACCCAGTACTTC.

There are a few counts of this clone. The V gene is TRBV14, the J gene TRBJ2-1; 9 positions agree with TRBD2. Per germline, CDR1 SGHDN and CDR2 FVKESK. With 2 bases clipped from V and 6 bases from J, the junction kept 11 bases outside the gene matches. The CDR3 runs 17 residues. The CDR3 spells CASSQRTGTSLSNEQFF. CDR3 nucleotide sequence: TGTGCCAGCAGCCAAAGAACCGGGACTAGCCTCAGCAATGAGCAGTTCTTC.

This clone was counted once. V gene TRBV2 combines with J gene TRBJ1-1, with 7 bases that match TRBD1. The CDR3 extends over 13 amino acids. CDR1 is SNHLY, CDR2 FYNNEI, per germline. Trimming cost V 10 bases and J 8 bases; bases outside gene matches: 13. This chain's CDR3 is CATRRSTGSEAFF. CDR3 sequence (DNA): TGTGCCACCAGAAGATCGACAGGGTCGGAAGCTTTCTTT.

The V gene is TRBV9, the J gene TRBJ1-1; D is unclear. This CDR3 is built from 13 residues. Germline lookup yields CDR1 SGDLS and CDR2 YYNGEE. Trimming took 0 bases from V and 1 from J, leaving 4 bases between them. CDR3 amino acids: CASSVGRNTEAFF. The CDR3 nucleotides are TGTGCCAGCAGCGTAGGCAGGAACACTGAAGCTTTCTTT.

As for this clone: One junction end disagrees with the germline gene, perhaps due to a read error. The CDR3 loop is CSSSGVNGYTF. The CDR3, as DNA: TGTTCCAGCAGCGGAGTTAATGGCTACACCTTC. The chain is built from TRBV7-9 and TRBJ1-2; D remains ambiguous. Germline V lookup: CDR1 SEHNR, CDR2 FQNEAQ (reference sequence). The CDR3 sequence is 11 residues long.

This clone was counted a single time. This chain joins TRBV5-4 and TRBJ1-1; no firm D call. V was clipped by 4 bases and J by 5 bases, with 15 bases between them. Germline values: CDR1 SGHNT, CDR2 YYREEE (reference sequence). The CDR3 spans 14 residues. CDR3 coding DNA: TGTGCCAGCAGCCAATGGACCGGCGGGACTGAAGCTTTCTTT. Its translation is CASSQWTGGTEAFF.

The V call is TRBV10-3, the J call TRBJ1-3; 8 bases map to TRBD1. CDR3 length equals 15 residues. Germline-derived CDR1 and CDR2 are ENHRY and SYGVKD. Trimming took 6 bases from V and 0 from J; bases not matched to a gene: 4. CDR3 sequence: CAISGQGSSGNTIYF. The CDR3 DNA follows: TGTGCCATCAGCGGACAGGGCAGCTCTGGAAACACCATATATTTT.

The V and J genes are TRBV10-1 and TRBJ2-1; TRBD1 agrees at 9 bases. The germline CDR1 and CDR2 sequences are WNHNN and SYGVQD (reference sequence). The CDR3 consists of 15 residues. Germline trimming cut 6 bases from V and 0 bases from J; bases unmatched to any gene: 3. CDR3 nucleotides: TGCGCCAGCAGCGCGGGACAGGGCTCCTACAATGAGCAGTTCTTC. Amino acid sequence: CASSAGQGSYNEQFF.

The chain couples TRBV27 to TRBJ2-1; TRBD2 agrees at 9 bases. The CDR3 runs 13 residues. Germline assignment: CDR1 MNHEY and CDR2 SMNVEV (reference sequence). With V trimmed by 7 bases and J by 15 bases, 13 bases remained unmatched. DNA of the CDR3: TGTGCCAGCACCCCGGGTAGCGGGGGCAATTGGTTCTTC. Encoded protein: CASTPGSGGNWFF.

V is TRBV28 and J is TRBJ1-2; D unclear. In germline, CDR1 is MDHEN, CDR2 SYDVKM. V gave up 2 bases and J gave up 7 bases, with 11 bases separating them. This CDR3 is built from 13 residues. CDR3 residues: CASSLGSGSGYTF. As DNA, the CDR3 is TGTGCCAGCAGTTTAGGGTCCGGGAGTGGCTACACCTTC.